The 7 T cell receptor beta chains below all came from one sample that was sequenced in a study of T cell responses to AZD1222 COVID-19 vaccine. This table comes from immunoSEQ multiplex PCR, and its TCRdb copy is limited to in-frame clones, with some not included. The sample lists about 160,000 clones; around 90% were seen once. Sequences were derived from peripheral blood, sampled 28 days after the second AZD1222 dose. These receptors were obtained from an adult who received the AZD1222 COVID-19 vaccine.

The J gene is TRBJ2-1, the V gene TRBV3-1 (or the pseudogene TRBV3-2), with TRBD2 matching over 8 bases. The CDR3 runs 17 residues. Germline V gene lookup returns CDR1 LGHDT and CDR2 YNNKEL (reference sequence). Trimming took 1 base from V and 6 from J; bases not matched to a gene: 11. CDR3 in amino acids: CASSQAFAGLVSNEQFF. CDR3 nucleotides: TGTGCCAGCAGCCAAGCTTTTGCGGGACTAGTGAGCAATGAGCAGTTCTTC.

The rearrangement links TRBV29-1 to TRBJ1-2, with no clear D. The CDR3 has 11 amino acids. The V gene lost 0 bases and the J gene lost 1 base, with 0 bases spanning the gap. The germline gives CDR1 SQVTM, CDR2 ANQGSEA. In DNA, the CDR3 is TGCAGCGTTGAAGATAACTATGGCTACACCTTC. Its translation is CSVEDNYGYTF.

V and J are TRBV19 and TRBJ1-4, with unresolved D. The CDR3 is 16 residues long. Looked up from germline, CDR1 is LNHDA and CDR2 is SQIVND (reference sequence). Deletions cut 6 bases from V and 5 bases from J, with 19 bases between. The CDR3 bases are TGTGCCAGTAGGACAACGGTTTGGGAGCGAAATGAAAAACTGTTTTTT. Translating it yields CASRTTVWERNEKLFF.

The CDR3 is CASRAQGWGANTEAFF. CDR3 sequence (DNA): TGCGCCAGCAGAGCCCAGGGGTGGGGTGCGAACACTGAAGCTTTCTTT. The chain combines TRBV10-2 with TRBJ1-1; tentative D call: TRBD1 (6 bases). This CDR3 region has 16 residues. The germline CDR1 and CDR2 sequences are WSHSY and SAAADI. With 6 bases removed from V and 1 base from J, the gap between germline ends came to 18 bases.

The chain uses TRBV21-1 and TRBJ2-2. TRBV21-1 is listed as a pseudogene. The CDR3 is made up of 13 amino acids. The CDR3 sequence: CASSPRTWGKLFF. The CDR3 DNA reads TGTGCCAGCAGCCCGCGGACCTGGGGGAAGCTGTTTTTT.

The rearrangement links TRBV15 to TRBJ1-3; no clear D gene. Trimming removed 0 bases from V and 3 bases from J, with 6 bases in between. The CDR3 has 14 amino acids. The V gene's germline CDR1 is LNHNV and CDR2 YYDKDF (reference sequence). Written as DNA, the CDR3 is TGTGCCACCAGCAGAGATAGTAGTGGAAACACCATATATTTT. Encoded protein: CATSRDSSGNTIYF.

The chain is built from TRBV9 and TRBJ2-3; weak D call: TRBD1 (5 bases). V lost 3 bases and J lost 1, with 12 bases in between. There are 15 residues in the CDR3. Germline-derived CDR1 and CDR2 are SGDLS and YYNGEE. DNA for the CDR3: TGTGCCAGCAGCGATACAGGATTTGGCACAGATACGCAGTATTTT. Translated, it gives CASSDTGFGTDTQYF.